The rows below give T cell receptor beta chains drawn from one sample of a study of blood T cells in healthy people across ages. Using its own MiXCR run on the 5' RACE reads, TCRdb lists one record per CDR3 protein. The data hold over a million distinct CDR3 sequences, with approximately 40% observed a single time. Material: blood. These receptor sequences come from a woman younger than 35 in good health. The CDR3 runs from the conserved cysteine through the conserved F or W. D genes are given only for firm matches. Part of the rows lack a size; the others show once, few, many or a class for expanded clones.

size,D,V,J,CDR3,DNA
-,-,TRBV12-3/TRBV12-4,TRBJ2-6,CASSSIPSGANVLTF,TGTGCCAGCAGCTCTATCCCCTCTGGGGCCAACGTCCTGACTTTC
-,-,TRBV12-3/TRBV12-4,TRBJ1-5,CASSLARDANQPQHF,TGTGCCAGCAGTTTAGCACGAGACGCCAATCAGCCCCAGCATTTT
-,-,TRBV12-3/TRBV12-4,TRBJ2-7,CASSLAQGKSNEQYF,TGTGCCAGCAGTTTAGCGCAGGGGAAATCCAATGAGCAGTACTTC
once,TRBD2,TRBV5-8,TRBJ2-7,CASSWSGRRNEQYF,TGTGCCAGCAGCTGGAGCGGGAGGCGGAATGAGCAGTACTTC
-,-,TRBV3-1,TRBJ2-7,CASSQDAGPLRDEQYF,TGTGCCAGCAGCCAAGACGCGGGACCCCTGAGGGACGAGCAGTACTTC
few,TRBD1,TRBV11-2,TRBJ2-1,CASSSGQGVEQFF,TGTGCCAGCAGCTCGGGACAGGGCGTAGAGCAGTTCTTC
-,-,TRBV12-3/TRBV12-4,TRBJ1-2,CASSLEGHYGYTF,TGTGCCAGCAGTTTGGAAGGACACTATGGCTACACCTTC
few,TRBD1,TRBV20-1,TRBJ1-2,CSAPHGTGSKHGYTF,TGCAGTGCTCCTCATGGGACAGGGTCGAAGCATGGCTACACCTTC
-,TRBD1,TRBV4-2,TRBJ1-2,CASSPRDRDDGYTF,TGTGCCAGCAGCCCCCGAGACAGGGACGATGGCTACACCTTC
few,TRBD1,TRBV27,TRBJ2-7,CASSLEQGGAYEQYF,TGTGCCAGCAGTTTAGAACAGGGGGGTGCCTACGAGCAGTACTTC
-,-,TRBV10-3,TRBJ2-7,CATKPGEGYDYEQYF,TGTGCCACCAAACCGGGCGAGGGGTACGACTACGAGCAGTACTTC
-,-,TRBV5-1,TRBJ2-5,CASSTEQGLGETQYF,TGCGCCAGCAGCACCGAACAGGGATTGGGAGAGACCCAGTACTTC
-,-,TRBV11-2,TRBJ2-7,CASSLVVGSYNEQYF,TGTGCCAGCAGCTTAGTGGTGGGATCCTACAATGAGCAGTACTTC
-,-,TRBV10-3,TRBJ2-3,CVVTSIDTQYF,TGTGTCGTAACTAGCATAGATACGCAGTATTTT
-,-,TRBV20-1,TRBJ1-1,CSPGMRTQRTEAFF,TGCAGTCCCGGAATGAGGACCCAGAGGACTGAAGCTTTCTTT
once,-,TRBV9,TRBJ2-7,CASSSEGGASGEQYF,TGTGCCAGCAGCTCTGAGGGGGGGGCATCTGGCGAGCAGTACTTC
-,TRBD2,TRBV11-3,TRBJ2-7,CASSLGQRESFYEQYF,TGTGCCAGCAGCTTAGGCCAGCGGGAGTCGTTCTACGAGCAGTACTTC
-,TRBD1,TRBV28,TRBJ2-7,CASQGAREQYF,TGTGCCAGTCAGGGGGCGCGCGAGCAGTACTTC
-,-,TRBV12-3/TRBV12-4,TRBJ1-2,CASSLVGRVAGYTF,TGTGCCAGCAGTTTAGTAGGGAGGGTGGCAGGCTACACCTTC
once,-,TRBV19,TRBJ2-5,CASSQQPQETQYF,TGTGCCAGTAGTCAACAGCCGCAAGAGACCCAGTACTTC
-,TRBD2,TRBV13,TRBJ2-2,CASDQRGRRNTGELFF,TGTGCCAGCGACCAGCGGGGACGCCGGAACACCGGGGAGCTGTTTTTT
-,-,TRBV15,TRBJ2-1,CATSRDWGGSDEQFF,TGTGCCACCAGCAGAGATTGGGGGGGCTCGGATGAGCAGTTCTTC
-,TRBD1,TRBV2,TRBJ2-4,CASLHGTGGDIQYF,TGTGCCAGCCTGCACGGGACAGGGGGCGACATTCAGTACTTC
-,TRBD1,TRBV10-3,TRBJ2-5,CAISESAGTGGLQETQYF,TGTGCCATCAGTGAGTCTGCCGGGACAGGGGGCCTTCAAGAGACCCAGTACTTC
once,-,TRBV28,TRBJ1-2,CASSVGQFYGCTF,TGTGCCAGCAGCGTTGGACAGTTCTATGGCTGCACCTTC
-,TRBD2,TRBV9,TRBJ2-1,CASSVEGASGSPDRQFF,TGTGCCAGCAGCGTAGAGGGAGCTAGCGGGAGCCCGGATCGTCAGTTCTTC
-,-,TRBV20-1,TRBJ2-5,CSARTSLGAETQYF,TGCAGTGCTAGGACTAGCCTGGGGGCGGAGACCCAGTACTTC
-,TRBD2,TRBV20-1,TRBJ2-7,CSARALAGGIAYEQYF,TGCAGTGCTAGAGCGTTAGCGGGCGGGATAGCCTACGAGCAGTACTTC
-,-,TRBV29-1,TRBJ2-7,CSVEINEQYF,TGCAGCGTTGAGATAAACGAGCAGTACTTC
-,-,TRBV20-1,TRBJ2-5,CSAPDLQREETQYF,TGCAGTGCTCCCGACTTGCAGAGGGAAGAGACCCAGTACTTC
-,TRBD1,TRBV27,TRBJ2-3,CASSLDTGGIKADTQYF,TGTGCCAGCAGTTTGGACACAGGGGGCATCAAAGCAGATACGCAGTATTTT
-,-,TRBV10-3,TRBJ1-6,CAISREGGNSPPHF,TGTGCCATCAGTAGAGAGGGAGGTAATTCACCCCCCCACTTT
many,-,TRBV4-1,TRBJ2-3,CASSQPRMRVAHTQYF,TGCGCCAGCAGCCAGCCGAGGATGCGGGTTGCACATACGCAGTATTTT
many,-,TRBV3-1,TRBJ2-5,CASSQGSRETQYF,TGTGCCAGCAGCCAAGGATCCCGAGAGACCCAGTACTTC
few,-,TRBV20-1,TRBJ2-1,CSAIKGDEQFF,TGCAGTGCTATTAAAGGGGATGAGCAGTTCTTC
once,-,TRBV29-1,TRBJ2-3,CSVVTGLAQPDTQYF,TGCAGCGTTGTAACCGGTCTAGCGCAGCCAGATACGCAGTATTTT
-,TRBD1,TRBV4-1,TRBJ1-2,CASSQDSRGSYYGYTF,TGCGCCAGCAGCCAAGATTCCAGGGGGTCTTACTATGGCTACACCTTC
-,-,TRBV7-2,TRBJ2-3,CTSSSEWGTDTQYF,TGTACCAGCAGCTCTGAATGGGGCACAGATACGCAGTATTTT
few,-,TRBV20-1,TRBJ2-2,CSARGSGGELFF,TGCAGTGCTAGAGGATCGGGCGGGGAGCTGTTTTTT
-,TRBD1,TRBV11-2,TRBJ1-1,CASSGDRVVAEAFF,TGTGCCAGCAGCGGAGACAGGGTGGTCGCTGAAGCTTTCTTT
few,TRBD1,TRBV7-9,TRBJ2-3,CASSLVQGASDTQYF,TGTGCCAGCAGCTTGGTACAGGGGGCCTCAGATACGCAGTATTTT
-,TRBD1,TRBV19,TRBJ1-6,CASSLPGTGRTHLHF,TGTGCCAGTAGTCTACCCGGGACAGGGAGAACTCACCTCCACTTT
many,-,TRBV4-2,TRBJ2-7,CASSQDMGAKDEQYF,TGTGCCAGCAGCCAAGATATGGGGGCGAAAGACGAGCAGTACTTC
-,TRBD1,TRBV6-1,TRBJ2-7,CASFPHGTGVEQYF,TGTGCCAGCTTCCCACACGGGACAGGGGTCGAGCAGTACTTC